The rows below give T cell receptor beta chains drawn from one sample of a study of cytomegalovirus exposure and HLA in healthy donors. Profiled with immunoSEQ multiplex PCR; TCRdb holds only in-frame clones, not every one. Of about 180,000 clones listed, about four fifths are singletons. Sample: PBMCs. The receptors originated from a woman aged 18 to 35 in good health and CMV-seropositive. CDR3s include the opening cysteine and the closing phenylalanine or tryptophan. The order of the fields is V gene, clone size, J gene, D gene, CDR3 protein, CDR3 DNA. A D gene is named only where the DNA matches it firmly. A row's size may be missing; if present it is once, few, many or a size class.

v_call: TRBV19; clone_size: NA; j_call: TRBJ1-3; d_call: NA; cdr3_aa: CASTLRGANSGNTIYF; cdr3_nt: TGTGCCAGTACCCTTAGAGGCGCCAACTCTGGAAACACCATATATTTT
v_call: TRBV2; clone_size: NA; j_call: TRBJ1-2; d_call: NA; cdr3_aa: CASKLLDSFPSRHYGYTF; cdr3_nt: TGTGCCAGCAAGCTTTTGGACAGCTTCCCAAGCCGGCACTATGGCTACACCTTC
v_call: TRBV6-5; clone_size: NA; j_call: TRBJ2-1; d_call: TRBD1; cdr3_aa: CASSYRTGWNEQFF; cdr3_nt: TGTGCCAGCAGTTACAGGACAGGGTGGAATGAGCAGTTCTTC
v_call: TRBV11-2; clone_size: NA; j_call: TRBJ2-2; d_call: NA; cdr3_aa: CASSPGLNTGELFF; cdr3_nt: TGTGCCAGCAGCCCGGGACTGAACACCGGGGAGCTGTTTTTT
v_call: TRBV11-2; clone_size: NA; j_call: TRBJ2-7; d_call: TRBD2; cdr3_aa: CASSLATGTSGYEQYF; cdr3_nt: TGTGCCAGCAGCTTAGCCACCGGGACTAGCGGATACGAGCAGTACTTC
v_call: TRBV25-1; clone_size: NA; j_call: TRBJ1-6; d_call: NA; cdr3_aa: CASSDQGFWNSPLHF; cdr3_nt: TGTGCCAGCAGTGATCAGGGGTTCTGGAATTCACCCCTCCACTTT
v_call: TRBV7-9; clone_size: once; j_call: TRBJ2-2; d_call: NA; cdr3_aa: CASSFMEPGVNGELFF; cdr3_nt: TGTGCCAGCAGCTTTATGGAGCCCGGGGTTAACGGGGAGCTGTTTTTT
v_call: TRBV9; clone_size: NA; j_call: TRBJ2-2; d_call: TRBD2; cdr3_aa: CASSVELAGLTGELFF; cdr3_nt: TGTGCCAGCAGCGTAGAACTAGCGGGACTTACCGGGGAGCTGTTTTTT
v_call: TRBV11-3; clone_size: NA; j_call: TRBJ2-5; d_call: TRBD1; cdr3_aa: CASSRRDRFDLQETQYF; cdr3_nt: TGTGCCAGCAGCCGCCGGGACAGGTTCGACCTCCAAGAGACCCAGTACTTC
v_call: TRBV5-6; clone_size: NA; j_call: TRBJ1-3; d_call: TRBD1; cdr3_aa: CASSHRQGASGNTIYF; cdr3_nt: TGTGCCAGCAGCCACCGACAGGGAGCCTCTGGAAACACCATATATTTT
v_call: TRBV19; clone_size: NA; j_call: TRBJ2-1; d_call: TRBD2; cdr3_aa: CASSRASGGNEQFF; cdr3_nt: TGTGCCAGTAGTAGGGCTAGCGGGGGCAATGAGCAGTTCTTC
v_call: TRBV7-2; clone_size: few; j_call: TRBJ2-2; d_call: NA; cdr3_aa: CASSPRQAKNTGELFF; cdr3_nt: TGTGCCAGCAGCCCTCGACAGGCGAAGAACACCGGGGAGCTGTTTTTT
v_call: TRBV5-1; clone_size: NA; j_call: TRBJ2-7; d_call: TRBD1; cdr3_aa: CASSSTTGTGSIEQYF; cdr3_nt: TGCGCCAGCAGCTCAACAACCGGGACAGGGTCCATCGAGCAGTACTTC
v_call: TRBV10-3; clone_size: NA; j_call: TRBJ1-2; d_call: TRBD1; cdr3_aa: CAISTGTGFSDGYTF; cdr3_nt: TGTGCCATCTCGACCGGGACAGGGTTTTCTGATGGCTACACCTTC
v_call: TRBV7-8; clone_size: once; j_call: TRBJ1-5; d_call: TRBD1; cdr3_aa: CASGVTGGNQPQHF; cdr3_nt: TGTGCCAGCGGGGTTACAGGGGGCAATCAGCCCCAGCATTTT
v_call: TRBV7-2; clone_size: NA; j_call: TRBJ1-2; d_call: TRBD1; cdr3_aa: CASSLWDRGVVDYGYTF; cdr3_nt: TGTGCCAGCAGCTTATGGGACAGGGGAGTAGTTGACTATGGCTACACCTTC
v_call: TRBV4-3; clone_size: medium-sized; j_call: TRBJ2-2; d_call: TRBD1; cdr3_aa: CASSQRTGDNGELFF; cdr3_nt: TGCGCCAGCAGCCAACGGACAGGGGATAACGGGGAGCTGTTTTTT
v_call: TRBV27; clone_size: NA; j_call: TRBJ1-6; d_call: NA; cdr3_aa: CASSLLTGWSPLHF; cdr3_nt: TGTGCCAGCAGTTTACTGACAGGTTGGTCACCCCTCCACTTT
v_call: TRBV25-1; clone_size: NA; j_call: TRBJ2-5; d_call: TRBD1; cdr3_aa: CASSVGTGGRETQYF; cdr3_nt: TGTGCCAGCAGTGTCGGGACAGGGGGTAGGGAGACCCAGTACTTC
v_call: TRBV4-3; clone_size: NA; j_call: TRBJ2-7; d_call: NA; cdr3_aa: CASSHSGYEQYF; cdr3_nt: TGCGCCAGCAGCCACTCGGGTTACGAGCAGTACTTC
v_call: TRBV5-6; clone_size: NA; j_call: TRBJ2-7; d_call: TRBD2; cdr3_aa: CASSAVRLATMEDYEQYF; cdr3_nt: TGTGCCAGCAGCGCGGTCCGACTAGCGACGATGGAGGACTACGAGCAGTACTTC
v_call: TRBV5-1; clone_size: NA; j_call: TRBJ2-5; d_call: TRBD2; cdr3_aa: CASSFRLAGGPIQETQYF; cdr3_nt: TGCGCCAGCAGCTTTCGGCTAGCGGGGGGACCTATTCAAGAGACCCAGTACTTC
v_call: TRBV29-1; clone_size: NA; j_call: TRBJ2-7; d_call: NA; cdr3_aa: CSVVAPTRWSSEQYF; cdr3_nt: TGCAGCGTTGTCGCTCCAACGCGCTGGTCGTCCGAGCAGTACTTC
v_call: TRBV29-1; clone_size: NA; j_call: TRBJ1-1; d_call: TRBD1; cdr3_aa: CSVEKRARGQGTEAFF; cdr3_nt: TGCAGCGTTGAAAAGAGGGCAAGGGGGCAGGGCACTGAAGCTTTCTTT
v_call: TRBV5-1; clone_size: NA; j_call: TRBJ1-1; d_call: NA; cdr3_aa: CASSLEVGDTEAFF; cdr3_nt: TGCGCCAGCAGCTTGGAAGTAGGGGACACTGAAGCTTTCTTT
v_call: TRBV18; clone_size: NA; j_call: TRBJ2-7; d_call: NA; cdr3_aa: CASSPSIGVYEQYF; cdr3_nt: TGTGCCAGCTCACCTTCAATTGGAGTCTACGAGCAGTACTTC
v_call: TRBV5-1; clone_size: NA; j_call: TRBJ1-6; d_call: TRBD1; cdr3_aa: CASSLGQGRNSPLHF; cdr3_nt: TGCGCCAGCAGCTTGGGACAGGGGAGGAATTCACCCCTCCACTTT
v_call: TRBV30; clone_size: NA; j_call: TRBJ2-2; d_call: NA; cdr3_aa: CAWSPGTNTGELFF; cdr3_nt: TGTGCCTGGAGTCCCGGGACGAACACCGGGGAGCTGTTTTTT
v_call: TRBV28; clone_size: NA; j_call: TRBJ1-4; d_call: TRBD1; cdr3_aa: CASSLTTGVNEKLFF; cdr3_nt: TGTGCCAGCAGCTTAACGACAGGGGTTAATGAAAAACTGTTTTTT
v_call: TRBV19; clone_size: once; j_call: TRBJ1-1; d_call: TRBD1; cdr3_aa: CASSPTGDMNTEAFF; cdr3_nt: TGTGCCAGTAGTCCGACAGGGGACATGAACACTGAAGCTTTCTTT
v_call: TRBV14; clone_size: NA; j_call: TRBJ1-4; d_call: NA; cdr3_aa: CASSHVHEKLFF; cdr3_nt: TGTGCCAGCAGCCACGTCCATGAAAAACTGTTTTTT
v_call: TRBV4-3; clone_size: NA; j_call: TRBJ2-3; d_call: TRBD2; cdr3_aa: CASSRLTSGGTFTDTQYF; cdr3_nt: TGCGCCAGCAGCCGATTGACTAGCGGGGGGACCTTCACAGATACGCAGTATTTT
v_call: TRBV5-1; clone_size: NA; j_call: TRBJ1-4; d_call: TRBD1; cdr3_aa: CASSRDGTGKNEKLFF; cdr3_nt: TGCGCCAGCAGTCGCGATGGGACAGGGAAAAATGAAAAACTGTTTTTT
v_call: TRBV5-6; clone_size: NA; j_call: TRBJ2-5; d_call: TRBD2; cdr3_aa: CASSSVLAGGNQETQYF; cdr3_nt: TGTGCCAGCAGCTCGGTTCTAGCGGGGGGGAACCAAGAGACCCAGTACTTC
v_call: TRBV21-1; clone_size: NA; j_call: TRBJ1-1; d_call: NA; cdr3_aa: CASSKTGGGEESFF; cdr3_nt: TGTGCCAGCAGCAAAACGGGAGGGGGCGAGGAATCTTTCTTT
v_call: TRBV7-2; clone_size: few; j_call: TRBJ1-2; d_call: NA; cdr3_aa: CASSLARTANYGYTF; cdr3_nt: TGTGCCAGCAGCTTAGCCAGGACAGCTAACTATGGCTACACCTTC
v_call: TRBV9; clone_size: few; j_call: TRBJ2-3; d_call: TRBD2; cdr3_aa: CASGGLASDTQYF; cdr3_nt: TGTGCCAGCGGGGGACTAGCTTCGGATACGCAGTATTTT
v_call: TRBV5-4; clone_size: few; j_call: TRBJ1-5; d_call: NA; cdr3_aa: CASSFQGQGGVDNQPQHF; cdr3_nt: TGTGCCAGCAGCTTTCAGGGCCAAGGGGGGGTGGACAATCAGCCCCAGCATTTT
v_call: TRBV5-1; clone_size: NA; j_call: TRBJ2-2; d_call: TRBD1; cdr3_aa: CASSWIGQGASGELFF; cdr3_nt: TGCGCCAGCAGCTGGATTGGACAGGGGGCATCCGGGGAGCTGTTTTTT
v_call: TRBV13; clone_size: NA; j_call: TRBJ1-1; d_call: NA; cdr3_aa: CASRPLAGAEAFF; cdr3_nt: TGTGCCAGCAGGCCACTTGCCGGGGCTGAAGCTTTCTTT
v_call: TRBV5-6; clone_size: once; j_call: TRBJ2-1; d_call: TRBD2; cdr3_aa: CASSLEAGGYNEQFF; cdr3_nt: TGTGCCAGCAGCTTGGAAGCGGGGGGTTACAATGAGCAGTTCTTC
v_call: TRBV30; clone_size: once; j_call: TRBJ2-5; d_call: NA; cdr3_aa: CAWSYGALGQYF; cdr3_nt: TGTGCCTGGAGTTATGGGGCCCTGGGGCAGTACTTC
v_call: TRBV21-1; clone_size: NA; j_call: TRBJ1-5; d_call: NA; cdr3_aa: CASSGRGGKGNQPQHF; cdr3_nt: TGTGCCAGCAGCGGTAGAGGAGGTAAGGGCAATCAGCCCCAGCATTTT
v_call: TRBV27; clone_size: NA; j_call: TRBJ1-2; d_call: TRBD1; cdr3_aa: CASSLRGQGAVNYGYTF; cdr3_nt: TGTGCCAGCAGCCTTAGGGGCCAGGGGGCGGTAAACTATGGCTACACCTTC
v_call: TRBV5-1; clone_size: NA; j_call: TRBJ2-7; d_call: TRBD1; cdr3_aa: CASSVGTGTNYEQYF; cdr3_nt: TGCGCCAGCAGCGTAGGGACAGGGACCAACTACGAGCAGTACTTC
v_call: TRBV27; clone_size: NA; j_call: TRBJ2-7; d_call: TRBD1; cdr3_aa: CASSFAGTGGWSEQYF; cdr3_nt: TGTGCCAGCAGTTTCGCCGGGACAGGGGGCTGGAGCGAGCAGTACTTC
v_call: TRBV29-1; clone_size: few; j_call: TRBJ1-4; d_call: NA; cdr3_aa: CSVRGSDEKLFF; cdr3_nt: TGCAGCGTTAGGGGTTCGGATGAAAAACTGTTTTTT
v_call: TRBV9; clone_size: NA; j_call: TRBJ2-2; d_call: NA; cdr3_aa: CASSVTIGGSGELFF; cdr3_nt: TGTGCCAGCAGCGTGACAATAGGAGGAAGCGGGGAGCTGTTTTTT
v_call: TRBV7-2; clone_size: NA; j_call: TRBJ2-4; d_call: NA; cdr3_aa: CASSPPGDKNIQYF; cdr3_nt: TGTGCCAGCAGCCCTCCCGGGGACAAAAACATTCAGTACTTC
v_call: TRBV20-1; clone_size: few; j_call: TRBJ1-2; d_call: TRBD1; cdr3_aa: CSAGDRDLSTF; cdr3_nt: TGCAGTGCGGGAGACAGGGACCTCTCCACCTTC
v_call: TRBV7-8; clone_size: NA; j_call: TRBJ2-3; d_call: NA; cdr3_aa: CASSPRTPPDTQYF; cdr3_nt: TGTGCCAGCAGCCCCAGGACTCCCCCAGATACGCAGTATTTT
v_call: TRBV7-9; clone_size: few; j_call: TRBJ2-3; d_call: NA; cdr3_aa: CASSLVRGANTDTQYF; cdr3_nt: TGTGCCAGCAGCTTAGTACGGGGGGCGAACACAGATACGCAGTATTTT
v_call: TRBV7-8; clone_size: once; j_call: TRBJ1-4; d_call: NA; cdr3_aa: CASSLLVAEGYNEKLFF; cdr3_nt: TGTGCCAGCAGCTTATTGGTAGCTGAGGGATATAATGAAAAACTGTTTTTT